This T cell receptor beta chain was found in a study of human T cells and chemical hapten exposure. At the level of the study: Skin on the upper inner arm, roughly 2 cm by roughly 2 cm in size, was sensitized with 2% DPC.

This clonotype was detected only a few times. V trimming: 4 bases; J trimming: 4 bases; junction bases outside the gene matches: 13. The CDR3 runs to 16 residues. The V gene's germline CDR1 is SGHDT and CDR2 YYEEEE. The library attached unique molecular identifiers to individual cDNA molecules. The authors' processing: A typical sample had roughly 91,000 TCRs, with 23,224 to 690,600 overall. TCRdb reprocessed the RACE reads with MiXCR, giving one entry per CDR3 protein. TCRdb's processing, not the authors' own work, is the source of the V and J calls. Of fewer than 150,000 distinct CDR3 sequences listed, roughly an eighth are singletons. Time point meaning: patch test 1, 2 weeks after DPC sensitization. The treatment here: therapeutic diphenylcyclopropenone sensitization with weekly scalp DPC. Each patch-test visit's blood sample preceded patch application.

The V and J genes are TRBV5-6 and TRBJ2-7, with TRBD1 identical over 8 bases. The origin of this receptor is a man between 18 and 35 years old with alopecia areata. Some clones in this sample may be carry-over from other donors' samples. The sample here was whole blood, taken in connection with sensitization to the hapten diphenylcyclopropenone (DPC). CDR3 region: CASSITGTGILYEQYV. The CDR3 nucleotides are TGTGCCAGCAGCATCACCGGGACAGGAATCTTATACGAGCAGTACGTC.